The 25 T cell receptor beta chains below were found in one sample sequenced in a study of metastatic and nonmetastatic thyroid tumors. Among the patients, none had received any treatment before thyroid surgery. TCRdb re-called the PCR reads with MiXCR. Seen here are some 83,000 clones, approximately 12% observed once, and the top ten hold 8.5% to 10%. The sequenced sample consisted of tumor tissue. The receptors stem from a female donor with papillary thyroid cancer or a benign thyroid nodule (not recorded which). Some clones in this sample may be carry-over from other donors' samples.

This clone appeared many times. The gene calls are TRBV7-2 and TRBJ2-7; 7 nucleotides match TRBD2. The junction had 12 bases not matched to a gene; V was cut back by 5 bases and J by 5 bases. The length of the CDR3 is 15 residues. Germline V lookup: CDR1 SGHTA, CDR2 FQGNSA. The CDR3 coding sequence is TGTGCCAGCAGCCCACCCGGGGGGTATAGCGACGAGCAGTACTTC. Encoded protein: CASSPPGGYSDEQYF.

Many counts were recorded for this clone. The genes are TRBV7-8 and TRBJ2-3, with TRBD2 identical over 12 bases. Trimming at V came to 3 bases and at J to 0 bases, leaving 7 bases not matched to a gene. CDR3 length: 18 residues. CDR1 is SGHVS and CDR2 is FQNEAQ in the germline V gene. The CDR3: CASSFRPGTSGSTDTQYF. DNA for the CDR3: TGTGCCAGCAGCTTTCGTCCCGGGACTAGCGGGAGCACAGATACGCAGTATTTT.

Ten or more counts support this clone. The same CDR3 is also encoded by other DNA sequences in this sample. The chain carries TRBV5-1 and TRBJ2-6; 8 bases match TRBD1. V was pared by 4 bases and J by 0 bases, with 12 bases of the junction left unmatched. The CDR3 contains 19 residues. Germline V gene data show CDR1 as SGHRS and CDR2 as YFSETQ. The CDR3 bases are TGCGCCAGCAGCACACGGTCCCAGGGGGCCGGCTCTGGGGCCAACGTCCTGACTTTC. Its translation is CASSTRSQGAGSGANVLTF.

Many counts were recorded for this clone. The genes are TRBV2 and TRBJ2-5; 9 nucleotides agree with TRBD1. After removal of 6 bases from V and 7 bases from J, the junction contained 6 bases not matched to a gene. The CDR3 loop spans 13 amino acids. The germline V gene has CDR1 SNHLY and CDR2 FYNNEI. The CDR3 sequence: CASSAGQGMTQYF. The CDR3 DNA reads TGTGCCAGCAGCGCAGGACAGGGGATGACCCAGTACTTC.

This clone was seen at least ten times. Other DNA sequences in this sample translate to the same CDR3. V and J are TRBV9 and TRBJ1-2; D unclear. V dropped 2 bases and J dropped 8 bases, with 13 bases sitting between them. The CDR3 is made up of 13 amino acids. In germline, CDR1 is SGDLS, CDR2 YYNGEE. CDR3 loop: CASSVPGGSGYTF. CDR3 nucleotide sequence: TGTGCCAGCAGCGTCCCGGGAGGTAGCGGCTACACCTTC. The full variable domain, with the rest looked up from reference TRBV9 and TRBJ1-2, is DSGVTQTPKHLITATGQRVTLRCSPRSGDLSVYWYQQSLDQGLQFLIQYYNGEERAKGNILERFSAQQFPDLHSELNLSSLELGDSALYFCASSVPGGSGYTFGSGTRLTVV.

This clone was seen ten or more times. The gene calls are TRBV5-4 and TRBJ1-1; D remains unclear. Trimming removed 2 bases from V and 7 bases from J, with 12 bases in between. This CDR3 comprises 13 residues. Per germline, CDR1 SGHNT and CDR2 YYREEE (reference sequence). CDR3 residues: CASSFLDTNEAFF. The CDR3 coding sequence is TGTGCCAGCAGCTTCCTAGATACGAATGAAGCTTTCTTT. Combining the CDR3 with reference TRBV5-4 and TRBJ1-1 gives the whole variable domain ETGVTQSPTHLIKTRGQQVTLRCSSQSGHNTVSWYQQALGQGPQFIFQYYREEENGRGNFPPRFSGLQFPNYSSELNVNALELDDSALYLCASSFLDTNEAFFGQGTRLTVV.

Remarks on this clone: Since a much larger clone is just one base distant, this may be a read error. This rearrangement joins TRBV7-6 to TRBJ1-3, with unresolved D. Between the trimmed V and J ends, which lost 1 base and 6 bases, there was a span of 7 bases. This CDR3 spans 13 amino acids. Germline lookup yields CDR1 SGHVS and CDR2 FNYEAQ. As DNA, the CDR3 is TGTGCCAGCAGCTTAGGACTATTAAACACCATATATTTT. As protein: CASSLGLLNTIYF.

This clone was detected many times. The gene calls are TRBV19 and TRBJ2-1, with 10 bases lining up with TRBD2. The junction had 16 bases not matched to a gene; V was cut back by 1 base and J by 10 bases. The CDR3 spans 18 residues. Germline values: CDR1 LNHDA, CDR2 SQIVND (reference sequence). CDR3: CASSIAQFGGLAIWEQFF. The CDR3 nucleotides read TGTGCCAGTAGTATAGCTCAGTTTGGGGGACTAGCGATCTGGGAGCAGTTCTTC.

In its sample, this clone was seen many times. The CDR3 sequence is CATSDSGGSSYNEQFF. In DNA, the CDR3 is TGTGCCACCAGTGATTCTGGCGGGAGCTCCTACAATGAGCAGTTCTTC. V is TRBV24-1 and J is TRBJ2-1; TRBD2 matches 7 bases. V lost 2 bases to trimming and J lost 0 bases; unmatched junction nucleotides: 3. Germline V lookup: CDR1 KGHDR, CDR2 SFDVKD. The CDR3 contains 16 residues.

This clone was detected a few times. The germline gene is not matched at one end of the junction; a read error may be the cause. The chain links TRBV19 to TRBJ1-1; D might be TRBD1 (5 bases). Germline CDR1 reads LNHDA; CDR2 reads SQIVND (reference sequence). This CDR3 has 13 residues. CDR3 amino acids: CASSRGASTGAFF. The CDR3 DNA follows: TGTGCCAGTAGTCGCGGGGCATCAACTGGAGCTTTCTTT.

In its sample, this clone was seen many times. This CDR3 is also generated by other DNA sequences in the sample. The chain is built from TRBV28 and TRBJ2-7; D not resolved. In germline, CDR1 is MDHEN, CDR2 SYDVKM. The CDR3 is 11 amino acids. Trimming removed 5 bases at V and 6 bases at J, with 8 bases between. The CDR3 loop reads CASSLVGEQYF. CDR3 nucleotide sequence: TGTGCCAGCAGTCTAGTCGGCGAGCAGTACTTC.

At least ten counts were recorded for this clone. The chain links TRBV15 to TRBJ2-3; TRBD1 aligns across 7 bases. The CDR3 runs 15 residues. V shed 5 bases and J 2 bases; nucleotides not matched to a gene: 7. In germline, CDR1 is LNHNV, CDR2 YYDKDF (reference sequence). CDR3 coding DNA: TGTGCCACCAGCCCCCGGGACAGTATCACAGATACGCAGTATTTT. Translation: CATSPRDSITDTQYF.

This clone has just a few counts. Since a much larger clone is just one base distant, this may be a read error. The CDR3 is CASIGRCPIQYF. CDR3 coding DNA: TGTGCCAGCATAGGGCGCTGTCCCATTCAGTACTTC. The V and J genes are TRBV6-5 and TRBJ2-4; D gene unclear. CDR1 MNHEY and CDR2 SVGAGI come from the germline V gene. This CDR3 region has 12 residues. The V end was cut by 7 bases, the J end by 9 bases, with 13 bases between.

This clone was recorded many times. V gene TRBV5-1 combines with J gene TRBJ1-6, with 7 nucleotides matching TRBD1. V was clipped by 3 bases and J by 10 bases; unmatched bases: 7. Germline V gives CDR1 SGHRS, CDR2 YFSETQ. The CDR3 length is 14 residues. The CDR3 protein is CASSSGTVRSPLHF. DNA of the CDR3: TGCGCCAGCAGCTCCGGGACAGTCAGGTCACCCCTCCACTTT.

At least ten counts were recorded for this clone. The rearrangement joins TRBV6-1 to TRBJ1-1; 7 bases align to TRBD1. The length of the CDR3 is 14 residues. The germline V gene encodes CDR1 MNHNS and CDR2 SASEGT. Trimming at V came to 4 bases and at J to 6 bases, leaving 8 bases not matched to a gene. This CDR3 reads CASSGHRGSAEAFF. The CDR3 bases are TGTGCCAGCAGTGGTCACAGGGGTAGCGCTGAAGCTTTCTTT.

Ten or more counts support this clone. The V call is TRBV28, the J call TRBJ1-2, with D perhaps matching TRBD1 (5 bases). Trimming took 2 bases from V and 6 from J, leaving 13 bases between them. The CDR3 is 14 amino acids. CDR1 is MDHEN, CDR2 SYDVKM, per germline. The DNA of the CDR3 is TGTGCCAGCAGTTTAAGTCAGGGTTTGGATGGCTACACCTTC. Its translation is CASSLSQGLDGYTF.

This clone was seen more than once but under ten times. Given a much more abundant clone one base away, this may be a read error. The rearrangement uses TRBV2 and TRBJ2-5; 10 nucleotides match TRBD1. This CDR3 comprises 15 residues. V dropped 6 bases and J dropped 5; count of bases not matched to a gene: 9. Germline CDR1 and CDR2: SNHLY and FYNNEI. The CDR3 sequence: CASSGKTGGVETQYF. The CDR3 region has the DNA TGTGCCAGCAGCGGGAAGACAGGGGGCGTGGAGACCCAGTACTTC.

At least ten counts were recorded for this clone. The CDR3 protein is CASSRSLTGVETDTQYF. Written as DNA, the CDR3 is TGTGCCAGCAGCCGGTCCCTTACAGGGGTGGAAACAGATACGCAGTATTTT. This chain joins TRBV4-2 and TRBJ2-3, with TRBD1 matching 7 bases. CDR1 LGHNA and CDR2 YNFKEQ come from the germline V gene. The CDR3 contains 17 residues. The J segment lost 3 bases and the V segment lost 4 bases, leaving 13 bases of the junction unmatched.

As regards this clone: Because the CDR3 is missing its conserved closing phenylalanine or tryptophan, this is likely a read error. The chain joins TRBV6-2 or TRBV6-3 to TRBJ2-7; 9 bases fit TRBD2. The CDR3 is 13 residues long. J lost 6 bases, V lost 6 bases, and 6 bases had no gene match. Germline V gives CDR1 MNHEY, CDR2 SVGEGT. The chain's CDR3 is CASRNSGRPEQYL. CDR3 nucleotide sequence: TGTGCCAGCAGAAACAGCGGGAGGCCCGAGCAGTACTTA.

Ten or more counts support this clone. The CDR3 spells CASSFLPGGSLNQPQHF. CDR3 DNA: TGTGCCAGTAGTTTCTTACCAGGGGGCAGCCTCAATCAGCCCCAGCATTTT. V and J are TRBV19 and TRBJ1-5, with 8 nucleotides matching TRBD1. The germline gives CDR1 LNHDA, CDR2 SQIVND (reference sequence). The CDR3 loop spans 17 amino acids. J gave up 3 bases and V 5 bases, and 12 bases lay outside the gene matches. The full variable domain, with the rest looked up from reference TRBV19 and TRBJ1-5, is DGGITQSPKYLFRKEGQNVTLSCEQNLNHDAMYWYRQDPGQGLRLIYYSQIVNDFQKGDIAEGYSVSREKKESFPLTVTSAQKNPTAFYLCASSFLPGGSLNQPQHFGDGTRLSIL.

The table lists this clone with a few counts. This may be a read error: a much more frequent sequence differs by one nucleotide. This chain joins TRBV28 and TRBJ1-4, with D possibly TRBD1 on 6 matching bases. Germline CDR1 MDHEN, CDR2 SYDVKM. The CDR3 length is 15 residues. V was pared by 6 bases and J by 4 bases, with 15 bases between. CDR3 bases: TGTGCCAGCAGACCCGCAGGGGCCTATAATGAAAAACTGTTTTTT. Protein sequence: CASRPAGAYNEKLFF.

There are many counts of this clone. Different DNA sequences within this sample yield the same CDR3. As DNA, the CDR3 is TGTGCCAGCAGTCTCTTTGGGGGGAGAGGAACAGATACGCAGTATTTT. Protein product: CASSLFGGRGTDTQYF. V and J are TRBV12-3 or TRBV12-4 and TRBJ2-3, with D possibly TRBD2 on 6 matching bases. Trimming shortened V by 5 bases and J by 3 bases, and 18 bases separated the two germline ends. This CDR3 is built from 16 residues.

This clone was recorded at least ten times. The chain's CDR3 is CASSESRGSGNTIYF. In DNA, the CDR3 is TGTGCCAGCAGTGAGTCTAGGGGCTCTGGAAACACCATATATTTT. The V call is TRBV25-1, the J call TRBJ1-3; TRBD1 might be the D (5 bases). Trimming removed 3 bases at V and 0 bases at J, with 9 bases between. The CDR3 length is 15 residues. Germline CDR1 and CDR2: MGHDK and SYGVNS.

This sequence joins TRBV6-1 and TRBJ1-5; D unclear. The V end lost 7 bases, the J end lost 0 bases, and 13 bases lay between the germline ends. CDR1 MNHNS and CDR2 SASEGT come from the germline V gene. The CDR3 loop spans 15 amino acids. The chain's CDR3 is CASTPGTSSNQPQHF. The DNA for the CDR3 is TGTGCCAGCACCCCCGGCACCTCTAGCAATCAGCCCCAGCATTTT.

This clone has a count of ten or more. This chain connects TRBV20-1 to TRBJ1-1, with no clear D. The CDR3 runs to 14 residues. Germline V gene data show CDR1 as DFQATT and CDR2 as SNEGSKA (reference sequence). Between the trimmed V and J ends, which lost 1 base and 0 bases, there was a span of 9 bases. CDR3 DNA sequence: TGCAGTGCTAGAGCAACTACCCTGAACACTGAAGCTTTCTTT. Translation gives CSARATTLNTEAFF.